This is a list of T cell receptor beta chains from one sample in a study of blood T cell repertoires in COVID-19. TCRdb's table, derived via immunoSEQ multiplex PCR, lists solely in-frame clones and lacks some. This table has some 170,000 clones, about 80% appearing once. The sequencing input was peripheral blood. These receptors were collected from a woman at least 80 years old with acute or convalescent COVID-19. The CDR3 runs from the conserved cysteine through the conserved F or W. Fields, in order: J gene, V gene, clone size, D gene, CDR3 protein, CDR3 DNA. D genes are given only for firm matches. Where a row states a size, it is once, few, many or the class of an expanded clone; other rows omit it.

>TRBJ1-1|TRBV6-4|NA|NA
CASSAEVNTEAFF
TGTGCCAGCAGTGCGGAGGTGAACACTGAAGCTTTCTTT
>TRBJ2-7|TRBV3-1/TRBV3-2|NA|TRBD2
CASSLGLAGPSYEQYF
TGTGCCAGCAGCCTTGGACTAGCGGGTCCCTCCTACGAGCAGTACTTC
>TRBJ2-1|TRBV9|NA|NA
CASNKKQGGSYNEQFF
TGTGCCAGCAACAAAAAACAGGGCGGCTCCTACAATGAGCAGTTCTTC
>TRBJ2-2|TRBV18|NA|NA
CASSAENTGELFF
TGTGCCAGCTCGGCTGAGAACACCGGGGAGCTGTTTTTT
>TRBJ2-5|TRBV28|NA|TRBD1
CASSHRDRGFGETQYF
TGTGCCAGCAGTCACCGGGACAGGGGATTCGGAGAGACCCAGTACTTC
>TRBJ1-1|TRBV2|NA|NA
CASKTARDTEAFF
TGTGCCAGCAAAACAGCGAGGGACACTGAAGCTTTCTTT
>TRBJ1-1|TRBV7-9|once|NA
CASSLSGRIEAFF
TGTGCCAGCAGCTTATCTGGCAGGATCGAAGCTTTCTTT
>TRBJ1-5|TRBV6-5|NA|TRBD1
CASTGTGGSTQPQHF
TGTGCCAGCACCGGGACAGGGGGGAGTACTCAGCCCCAGCATTTT
>TRBJ2-3|TRBV7-9|NA|NA
CASSSRPDFTDTQYF
TGTGCCAGCAGCTCGAGACCGGACTTCACAGATACGCAGTATTTT
>TRBJ2-7|TRBV11-1|NA|TRBD2
CASSARGGVYEQYF
TGTGCCAGCAGCGCGCGGGGGGGAGTTTACGAGCAGTACTTC
>TRBJ1-4|TRBV2|NA|TRBD1
CASNQQGKTNEKLFF
TGTGCCAGCAACCAACAGGGGAAAACTAATGAAAAACTGTTTTTT
>TRBJ2-7|TRBV3-1/TRBV3-2|NA|NA
CASSQLNEQYF
TGTGCCAGCAGCCAATTAAACGAGCAGTACTTC
>TRBJ2-1|TRBV27|few|TRBD2
CASSSLAGVSYNEQFF
TGTGCCAGCAGTTCCTTAGCGGGAGTATCCTACAATGAGCAGTTCTTC
>TRBJ1-4|TRBV11-2|NA|NA
CASSLVGTWANEKLFF
TGTGCCAGCAGCTTAGTTGGGACTTGGGCTAATGAAAAACTGTTTTTT
>TRBJ1-6|TRBV6-1|NA|TRBD1
CASSEFTGVGSPLHF
TGTGCCAGCAGTGAATTTACAGGGGTCGGGTCACCCCTCCACTTT
>TRBJ1-2|TRBV7-9|many|NA
CASSPGGATDYGYTF
TGTGCCAGCAGCCCAGGCGGCGCGACAGACTATGGCTACACCTTC
>TRBJ1-2|TRBV6-6|once|TRBD1
CASSPDRAYGYTF
TGTGCCAGCAGTCCTGACAGGGCTTATGGCTACACCTTC
>TRBJ1-2|TRBV7-6|NA|NA
CASSEDPGSKSLGYTF
TGTGCCAGCAGCGAGGACCCGGGGTCTAAGTCCCTTGGCTACACCTTC
>TRBJ2-3|TRBV7-2|NA|TRBD2
CASSLGWREGDTQYF
TGTGCCAGCAGCTTAGGCTGGCGGGAGGGTGATACGCAGTATTTT
>TRBJ1-1|TRBV7-3|NA|TRBD1
CASSLVRGVYFRTEAFF
TGTGCCAGCAGCCTAGTCAGGGGGGTCTATTTCCGCACTGAAGCTTTCTTT
>TRBJ2-3|TRBV7-2|NA|NA
CASSLVSGTDTQYF
TGTGCCAGCAGCTTAGTTTCGGGCACAGATACGCAGTATTTT
>TRBJ1-1|TRBV27|NA|NA
CASSKKGVVNTEAFF
TGTGCCAGCAGTAAAAAGGGGGTAGTGAACACTGAAGCTTTCTTT
>TRBJ2-7|TRBV5-1|NA|NA
CASSLYGYEQYF
TGCGCCAGCAGCTTGTACGGCTACGAGCAGTACTTC
>TRBJ1-2|TRBV6-2/TRBV6-3|NA|NA
CASSLTRRTYGYTF
TGTGCCAGCAGCCTTACGAGACGGACTTATGGCTACACCTTC
>TRBJ1-3|TRBV10-3|NA|NA
CAISESVQGGNTIYF
TGTGCCATCAGTGAGTCCGTTCAGGGAGGAAACACCATATATTTT
>TRBJ1-6|TRBV9|NA|TRBD1
CASSVVGDSWNSPLHF
TGTGCCAGCAGCGTAGTTGGGGACAGTTGGAATTCACCCCTCCACTTT
>TRBJ2-7|TRBV6-5|NA|TRBD2
CASSGGVDYEQYF
TGTGCCAGTAGCGGGGGAGTCGACTACGAGCAGTACTTC
>TRBJ2-7|TRBV28|NA|TRBD2
CASSLVGLAGGDEQYF
TGTGCCAGCAGTTTGGTTGGGCTAGCGGGAGGAGACGAGCAGTACTTC
>TRBJ1-6|TRBV3-1/TRBV3-2|NA|TRBD1
CASSPRRGTGVNSPLHF
TGTGCCAGCAGCCCCCGGAGGGGGACAGGGGTAAATTCACCCCTCCACTTT
>TRBJ2-7|TRBV7-3|NA|NA
CASSLLISRDSYEQYF
TGTGCCAGCAGCTTATTAATATCCCGGGACTCCTACGAGCAGTACTTC
>TRBJ2-7|TRBV5-4|NA|NA
CASSSTRSSYEQYF
TGTGCCAGCAGCTCGACAAGAAGCTCCTACGAGCAGTACTTC
>TRBJ2-7|TRBV7-9|NA|NA
CASSQFPELGEQYF
TGTGCCAGCAGCCAGTTTCCGGAGTTGGGCGAGCAGTACTTC
>TRBJ2-1|TRBV28|NA|NA
CASSRENEQFF
TGTGCCAGCAGTCGGGAAAATGAGCAGTTCTTC
>TRBJ1-2|TRBV6-5|NA|NA
CASSYSPQAKNYGYTF
TGTGCCAGCAGTTACTCGCCGCAGGCAAAAAACTATGGCTACACCTTC
>TRBJ1-3|TRBV5-1|NA|TRBD1
CASSRDRAGNTIYF
TGCGCCAGCAGCCGGGACAGGGCTGGAAACACCATATATTTT
>TRBJ2-1|TRBV6-5|NA|TRBD2
CASSYSPGLAGSGQFF
TGTGCCAGCAGTTACTCTCCGGGACTAGCGGGATCCGGGCAGTTCTTC
>TRBJ2-1|TRBV5-6|few|NA
CASSLVPWLANNEQFF
TGTGCCAGCAGCTTGGTACCATGGCTAGCCAACAATGAGCAGTTCTTC
>TRBJ1-2|TRBV6-7|NA|TRBD1
CASSYSSSTGGSVIRANYGYTF
TGTGCCAGCAGTTACTCGTCATCCACAGGGGGCTCAGTTATACGGGCTAACTATGGCTACACCTTC